This TCR beta chain stems from a study of beta chain features in type 1 diabetes. V was trimmed by 0 bases and J by 0 bases, leaving 9 bases between them. The CDR3 totals 16 residues. Germline lookup yields CDR1 SGDLS and CDR2 YYNGEE. CD45RO/CCR7/CD25/CD127/CD95/CD27 separated CD4+ naive, central memory, regulatory and stem cell-like memory cells by sorting. Regarding the study as a whole: The study found that naive, central memory and Treg TCRB repertoires appeared more similar in patients than in healthy donors. Short templates might get an advantage during PCR, and this would be equal in patients and controls.

The investigators reverse transcribed all of the isolated RNA, so they sequenced expressed TCRB transcripts. The data were produced by immunoSEQ multiplex PCR, yet TCRdb's version contains in-frame clones alone and is incomplete. This sample has 300,000 to 400,000 clones, with approximately 11% found just once. This clone was seen more than once but under ten times. Its specificity is not known. The gene calls are TRBV9 and TRBJ1-4; no firm D call. Sequencing was performed on naive CD4+ T cells from blood. The source of this sequence is a woman in her 30s in good health. This CDR3 reads CASSVAGVATNEKLFF. The CDR3 nucleotides read TGTGCCAGCAGCGTAGCGGGAGTCGCAACTAATGAAAAACTGTTTTTT.